The rows below give T cell receptor beta chains drawn from one sample of a study of STAT5B mutations in CD4+ large granular lymphocyte leukemia. Clones were read by immunoSEQ multiplex PCR, and TCRdb kept only the in-frame ones, dropping some. Of some 51,000 clones in the sample, about 80% were seen once. Sequencing was performed on CD4+ T cells from blood buffy coats. These TCRs come from a human donor in good health. Both conserved end residues are part of each CDR3. Fields, in order: D gene, clone size, J gene, V gene, CDR3 length, CDR3 protein, CDR3 DNA. A D gene is named only where the DNA matches it firmly. Some rows have no size entry. The others give once, few or many, or a class for an expanded clone.

NA,NA,TRBJ1-5,TRBV7-9,14,CASSLEQGDQPQHF,TGTGCCAGCAGCTTAGAGCAGGGAGATCAGCCCCAGCATTTT
TRBD2,NA,TRBJ2-7,TRBV9,15,CASSPMSSGVNEQYF,TGTGCCAGCAGCCCTATGAGTAGCGGGGTTAACGAGCAGTACTTC
TRBD1,NA,TRBJ1-2,TRBV27,16,CASSLRGQRHSYGYTF,TGTGCCAGCAGTTTAAGGGGACAGCGACACTCCTATGGCTACACCTTC
TRBD1,NA,TRBJ1-1,TRBV6-6,14,CASSRRDSGPEAFF,TGTGCCAGCAGCCGCCGGGACAGCGGACCTGAAGCTTTCTTT
TRBD1,once,TRBJ2-6,TRBV10-3,17,CAISGRTGSSGANVLTF,TGTGCCATCAGTGGCCGGACAGGGAGCTCTGGGGCCAACGTCCTGACTTTC
NA,NA,TRBJ1-2,TRBV12-2,15,CASRFTTGQGYGYTF,TGTGCAAGTCGCTTTACAACCGGACAGGGCTATGGCTACACCTTC
NA,NA,TRBJ1-5,TRBV6-1,14,CASSDRVRGQPQHF,TGTGCCAGCAGTGATAGGGTCAGGGGTCAGCCCCAGCATTTT
NA,NA,TRBJ1-1,TRBV6-4,13,CASSDSLNTEAFF,TGTGCCAGCAGTGACTCGCTTAACACTGAAGCTTTCTTT
NA,few,TRBJ1-4,TRBV30,12,CAWGGTNEKLFF,TGTGCCTGGGGAGGGACTAATGAAAAACTGTTTTTT
TRBD2,few,TRBJ2-1,TRBV5-1,16,CASSTIAGDSYNEQFF,TGCGCCAGCAGCACGATAGCGGGGGACTCCTACAATGAGCAGTTCTTC
NA,NA,TRBJ1-6,TRBV6-5,14,CASSYAGFNSPLHF,TGTGCCAGCAGTTATGCAGGGTTTAATTCACCCCTCCACTTT
NA,NA,TRBJ1-5,TRBV30,15,CAWSMGDYSNQPQHF,TGTGCCTGGAGTATGGGGGATTATAGCAATCAGCCCCAGCATTTT
TRBD1,NA,TRBJ2-1,TRBV10-1,16,CASSGGTGLLYNEQFF,TGCGCCAGCAGTGGGGGGACAGGGCTACTCTACAATGAGCAGTTCTTC
NA,NA,TRBJ1-5,TRBV2,15,CASSMTALNNQPQHF,TGTGCCAGCAGCATGACAGCGTTAAACAATCAGCCCCAGCATTTT
NA,NA,TRBJ1-2,TRBV7-9,12,CASSLDDSGYTF,TGTGCCAGCAGCTTAGACGATTCTGGCTACACCTTC
TRBD1,NA,TRBJ1-2,TRBV2,14,CASSEAPGQGDESF,TGTGCCAGCAGTGAAGCGCCGGGACAGGGTGACGAGAGCTTC
NA,NA,TRBJ2-5,TRBV6-6,16,CASSSAPSGSQETQYF,TGTGCCAGCAGTTCTGCCCCCTCAGGGTCACAAGAGACCCAGTACTTC
NA,NA,TRBJ1-1,TRBV9,16,CASSGNTGRGNTEAFF,TGTGCCAGCAGCGGGAACACCGGCAGGGGGAACACTGAAGCTTTCTTT
NA,few,TRBJ1-2,TRBV29-1,13,CSVERGNNPGYTF,TGCAGCGTTGAACGGGGGAACAATCCTGGCTACACCTTC
TRBD1,NA,TRBJ2-1,TRBV14,15,CASNQGQKKYNEQFF,TGTGCCAGCAACCAGGGACAGAAAAAATACAATGAGCAGTTCTTC
NA,NA,TRBJ1-1,TRBV5-1,14,CASSLEAGGTEAFF,TGCGCCAGCAGCTTGGAAGCGGGAGGCACTGAAGCTTTCTTT
NA,NA,TRBJ1-2,TRBV5-6,14,CASSTAPANYGYTF,TGTGCCAGCAGTACAGCTCCGGCCAACTATGGCTACACCTTC
NA,NA,TRBJ2-2,TRBV9,17,CASSVDVAGMNTGELFF,TGTGCCAGCAGCGTAGATGTCGCAGGGATGAACACCGGGGAGCTGTTTTTT
TRBD2,NA,TRBJ2-7,TRBV28,14,CASSSLAGVYEQYF,TGTGCCAGCAGTTCCCTAGCGGGAGTTTATGAGCAGTACTTC
TRBD1,NA,TRBJ2-5,TRBV5-4,15,CASSPRARGQETQYF,TGTGCCAGCAGCCCCCGGGCCAGGGGGCAAGAGACCCAGTACTTC
NA,NA,TRBJ1-4,TRBV7-6,13,CASSFISNEKLFF,TGTGCCAGCAGCTTCATCTCGAATGAAAAACTGTTTTTT
TRBD2,NA,TRBJ2-1,TRBV6-1,16,CASSEATSGDWDEQFF,TGTGCCAGCAGTGAAGCAACTAGCGGGGACTGGGATGAGCAGTTCTTC
NA,few,TRBJ1-5,TRBV29-1,17,CSVDRRDSQGSNQPQHF,TGCAGCGTTGATCGCCGGGACTCGCAAGGTAGCAATCAGCCCCAGCATTTT
NA,few,TRBJ2-7,TRBV2,15,CASRRTPGGSYEQYF,TGTGCCAGCAGGCGGACTCCCGGTGGATCCTACGAGCAGTACTTC
NA,NA,TRBJ2-5,TRBV7-2,13,CASSLGTAATQYF,TGTGCCAGCAGCTTAGGAACCGCCGCGACCCAGTACTTC
TRBD1,NA,TRBJ2-7,TRBV13,16,CASSLAETGVGYEQYF,TGTGCCAGCAGCTTAGCCGAGACAGGGGTTGGCTACGAGCAGTACTTC
NA,few,TRBJ1-1,TRBV7-2,12,CASSFFNTEAFF,TGTGCCAGCAGCTTTTTTAACACTGAAGCTTTCTTT
TRBD2,NA,TRBJ2-1,TRBV7-3,17,CASSLNSPAGGDNEQFF,TGTGCCAGCAGCTTAAATTCCCCAGCGGGAGGGGACAATGAGCAGTTCTTC
TRBD2,few,TRBJ2-7,TRBV18,19,CASSPALPGLAGDLYEQYF,TGTGCCAGCTCACCGGCTCTCCCGGGACTAGCGGGGGACTTATACGAGCAGTACTTC
TRBD2,NA,TRBJ2-1,TRBV7-3,17,CASSLWSGGSSYNEQFF,TGTGCCAGCAGCCTCTGGAGCGGGGGGAGCTCCTACAATGAGCAGTTCTTC
TRBD1,NA,TRBJ2-7,TRBV6-1,14,CASSPDRTSYEQYF,TGTGCCAGCAGTCCGGACAGGACATCCTACGAGCAGTACTTC
NA,once,TRBJ1-6,TRBV15,16,CATSRDGGRPNSPLHF,TGTGCCACCAGCAGAGATGGGGGACGGCCTAATTCACCCCTCCACTTT
TRBD2,NA,TRBJ2-7,TRBV7-9,16,CASSPGLAGSSYEQYF,TGTGCCAGCAGCCCAGGACTAGCGGGAAGCTCCTACGAGCAGTACTTC
NA,NA,TRBJ1-2,TRBV5-6,13,CASSLYGNYGYTF,TGTGCCAGCAGCTTGTACGGAAACTATGGCTACACCTTC
NA,NA,TRBJ1-4,TRBV30,12,CAWKLPNEKLFF,TGTGCCTGGAAGTTGCCTAATGAAAAACTGTTTTTT
TRBD2,NA,TRBJ2-7,TRBV7-9,17,CASSLIAGGIRDYEQYF,TGTGCCAGCAGCTTGATAGCGGGAGGAATAAGGGACTACGAGCAGTACTTC
TRBD1,few,TRBJ2-5,TRBV7-2,17,CASSLGPTGGKRETQYF,TGTGCCAGCAGCTTAGGCCCCACAGGGGGCAAGAGGGAGACCCAGTACTTC
NA,once,TRBJ1-1,TRBV5-6,15,CASSSRVWMNTEAFF,TGTGCCAGCAGCTCCAGGGTCTGGATGAACACTGAAGCTTTCTTT
TRBD2,NA,TRBJ2-3,TRBV7-9,16,CASSETSGSGTDTQYF,TGTGCCAGCAGCGAGACTAGCGGGAGCGGCACAGATACGCAGTATTTT